This TCR beta chain came from a study of T cell changes during pregnancy in multiple sclerosis. Produced via immunoSEQ multiplex PCR; TCRdb's table is partial and in-frame only. The data show approximately 90,000 clones, approximately 92% seen once. The V end lost 6 bases, the J end lost 2 bases, and 8 bases lay between the germline ends. This CDR3 comprises 11 residues. Looked up from germline, CDR1 is SQVTM and CDR2 is ANQGSEA. This clone has only a few counts. This TCR was sampled from a female donor with multiple sclerosis, enrolled in a pregnancy study. The rearrangement uses TRBV29-1 and TRBJ2-7; a weak D match, TRBD1 (6 bases). The sample consisted of peripheral blood, taken after pregnancy. CDR3 residues: CSVWTAYEQYF. In DNA, the CDR3 is TGCAGCGTCTGGACAGCCTACGAGCAGTACTTC.